This TCR beta chain was observed in a study of shared clonotypes between healthy human individuals (dated by TCRdb to 2018 to 2020). About the study as a whole: Three men and two women, aged 18 to 49 years, made up the cohort. Between about 0.85 and 8.9 billion PBMCs per donor were obtained by leukapheresis. Blood TCR repertoires of several healthy adults were deeply sequenced to estimate repertoire size and the extent of clonotype sharing between individuals. Per donor, three plates each were used for CD4 naive and CD4 memory, two for CD8 naive, and one for CD8 memory. To increase sequencing depth and limit assay-specific biases, TCR repertoire library preparation and sequencing were carried out by different laboratories using diverse techniques. Study-wide findings and limitations: Naive subsets generally had larger estimated clonotype richness than memory subsets. Clonotypes shared by all four sorted-subset donors showed higher generation probabilities than non-shared clonotypes. Across a handful of donors, 4.5% to 6.5% of naive CD4, 3.5% of naive CD8, approximately 2.5% of memory CD4, and approximately 0.42% of memory CD8 clonotypes were shared. Based on pairwise subsampling, the degree of clonotype sharing among donors was expected to be affected by sequencing depth. Only blood was sampled, and tissue TCR repertoires likely differ from those in blood. Rarefaction of sorted-subset datasets indicated incomplete sequencing despite the large sequencing depth. Because the study included a small number of donors, the genetic and exposure-history diversity represented was limited.

Reading from cysteine to phenylalanine, the CDR3 counts 13 amino acids. Only CDR3 DNA is held: 39 bases, read in frame from base 1. V sheds 2 bases and J sheds 5 bases, leaving 9 bases between their ends. Sequences MNHEY (CDR1) and SMNVEV (CDR2) are obtained from the germline V gene (reference sequence). To note about this clone: Its antigen target is currently unknown. Base-call qualities are not available, and no considerably larger clone is one nucleotide away.

TCR CDR3 regions were amplified from genomic DNA by multiplex PCR using the deep immunoSEQ assay. Extracted genomic DNA from each cell subset was distributed evenly across all wells of several immunoSEQ 96-well plates, and each plate was treated as a replicate. Each replicate PCR for sorted subsets received around 200 ng genomic DNA, equal to tens of thousands of T cell genomes. The purified libraries were quantified using a Qubit 3.0 fluorometer, sized with a Bioanalyzer 2100, and then quantified again using the KAPA Library Quantification kit. Every immunoSEQ 96-well plate was sequenced on a separate single-read 150-cycle Illumina NextSeq 550 flow cell. Turning to the authors' computational methods: Because only junctional sequences without quality scores were contained in the immunoSEQ output, filtering matching that applied to full-length reads could not be performed. To assign V/J genes and CDR3, sequences were annotated against IMGT germline references using PyIR, a Python wrapper for IgBLAST v1.9. Reads were removed for weak V/J assignments (E-value above 1e-6), missing CDR3, stop codons, out-of-frame junctions, or ambiguous translated residues. V3J clonotypes were defined as sequences sharing an identical inferred V gene, J gene, and CDR3 amino acid sequence. To compute the percentage overlap between repertoires, the number of shared unique clonotypes was divided by the size of the smaller repertoire. Richness of each repertoire was evaluated using RTK rarefaction, the Chao1 estimator, and Recon v2.1 estimates of unobserved clonotypes. Generation probabilities for all TCRbeta clonotypes obtained by the gDNA method from several donors were computed using OLGA. TCRdb's version of the immuneACCESS table is confined to in-frame rearrangements and falls short of the full clone set. An unresolved V gene accounts for under half of the shortfall where checked; the remainder is of unknown origin. V, J and clone size derive from that table, while D and trimming were established from the DNA sequence. A total of about 680,000 clones appear in this sample, 60% to 80% of them only once. The ten largest make up around 1.8% of the sample.

The donors were healthy, HIV-negative adults with no recently reported acute infections or vaccinations. Every donor was a Caucasian adult residing in Nashville, Tennessee, USA. CD4+ T cells were enriched through magnetic negative selection, after which naive cells were positively selected on CD45RA and the remaining negative fraction served as the memory subset. Blood was collected by leukapheresis, and PBMCs were isolated by Ficoll-Histopaque density gradient centrifugation and then cryopreserved in liquid nitrogen vapor phase. Purity and quantity of every magnetically sorted T cell population were checked by analytical flow cytometry. Each sorted fraction had its genomic DNA isolated and then quantified by UV absorbance on a Nanodrop 2000c.

Sequencing was performed on memory CD4+ T cells sorted from blood. The cell subset or site label on this specimen signifies: CD45RA-negative fraction. The source is a woman aged 25 to 39 in good health. The V gene is TRBV27 and the J gene is TRBJ2-5, with no reliable assignment of the D segment. The CDR3 reads CASSLGPEETQYF. The DNA reads TGTGCCAGCAGTTTAGGACCAGAGGAGACCCAGTACTTC.